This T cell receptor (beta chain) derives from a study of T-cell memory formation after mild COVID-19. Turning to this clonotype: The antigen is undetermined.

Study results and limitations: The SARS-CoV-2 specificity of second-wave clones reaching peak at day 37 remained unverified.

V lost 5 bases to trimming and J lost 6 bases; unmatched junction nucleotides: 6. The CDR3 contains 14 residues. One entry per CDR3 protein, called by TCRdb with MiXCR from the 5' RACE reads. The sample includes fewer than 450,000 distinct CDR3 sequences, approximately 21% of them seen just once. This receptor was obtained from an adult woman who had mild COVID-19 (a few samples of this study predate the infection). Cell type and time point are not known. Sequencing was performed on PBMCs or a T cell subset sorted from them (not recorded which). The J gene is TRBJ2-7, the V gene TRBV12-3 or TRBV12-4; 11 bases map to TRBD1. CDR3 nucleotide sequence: TGTGCCAGCAGTCCTGGACAGGGGGCACTCGAGCAGTACTTC. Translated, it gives CASSPGQGALEQYF.